This T cell receptor beta chain was identified in a study of blood T cell repertoires in COVID-19. The overall study: PBMCs, B-cell-depleted T cells, or T cells provided the cDNA or gDNA that made up the material.

Patients at the Seattle site were enrolled during active infection and followed longitudinally. As originally analysed: Using reference gene primer amplification, nucleated cell counts were estimated. The table came from immunoSEQ multiplex PCR; TCRdb's copy has only in-frame clones and leaves some out. V, J and clone size are those of that table, while D and trimming were read from the DNA. The table records about 110,000 clones, 76% of them present only once. Germline V lookup: CDR1 MNHNY, CDR2 SVGAGI (reference sequence). The CDR3 sequence is 16 residues long. With 6 bases removed from V and 4 bases from J, the gap between germline ends came to 18 bases.

The TCR sequence derives from a man older than 75 with COVID-19, enrolled during active disease. The sequenced material came from peripheral blood. The chain is built from TRBV6-6 and TRBJ2-2; unclear D gene. CDR3 loop: CASRVGRSPATGELFF. CDR3 coding DNA: TGTGCCAGCAGGGTGGGTAGGAGCCCAGCCACCGGGGAGCTGTTTTTT.